Below, 5 T cell receptor beta chains from the same sample are listed, as sequenced in a study of shared clonotypes between healthy human individuals. Data came from immunoSEQ multiplex PCR; TCRdb stores just in-frame clones and leaves some out. Among 2 million to 2.5 million clones listed, roughly 93% were seen once. Sequenced sample: naive CD4+ T cells from PBMCs. Specified subset: CD45RA+ positively selected. The receptors come from a man younger than 30 in good health. Some clones in this sample may be carry-over from other donors' samples.

The CDR3 is CASSFDWRDYGYTF. The CDR3 nucleotides are TGTGCCAGCAGTTTCGATTGGAGGGACTATGGCTACACCTTC. The V call is TRBV27, the J call TRBJ1-2, with D unresolved. The CDR3 loop spans 14 amino acids. The germline CDR1 and CDR2 sequences are MNHEY and SMNVEV (reference sequence). V shed 3 bases and J shed 3 bases, with 11 bases lying between them.

The V call is TRBV4-2, the J call TRBJ2-5; D possibly matches TRBD1 or TRBD2 (5 bases each). Trimming took off 0 bases at V and 5 bases at J, with 19 bases between the two ends. CDR1 LGHNA and CDR2 YNFKEQ come from the germline V gene. This CDR3 contains 17 residues. CDR3 bases: TGTGCCAGCAGCCAAGATTCGGCAGGGCCAAGGGAGGAGACCCAGTACTTC. This codes for CASSQDSAGPREETQYF.

V and J are TRBV7-9 and TRBJ2-3, with D unclear. The CDR3 length is 14 residues. Trimming removed 0 bases from V and 6 bases from J, with 10 bases in between. Germline values: CDR1 SEHNR, CDR2 FQNEAQ (reference sequence). This chain's CDR3 is CASSLARLGDTQYF. The CDR3 coding sequence is TGTGCCAGCAGCTTAGCCAGACTGGGCGATACGCAGTATTTT.

The chain couples TRBV2 to TRBJ2-5; 7 bases map to TRBD2. CDR1 and CDR2 (germline): SNHLY, FYNNEI. After removal of 6 bases from V and 1 base from J, the junction contained 5 bases not matched to a gene. The CDR3 has 14 amino acids. The CDR3 spells CASSHLAVQETQYF. CDR3 nucleotide sequence: TGTGCCAGCAGCCACCTAGCGGTCCAAGAGACCCAGTACTTC. Filled out from reference TRBV2 and TRBJ2-5, the complete variable domain reads EPEVTQTPSHQVTQMGQEVILRCVPISNHLYFYWYRQILGQKVEFLVSFYNNEISEKSEIFDDQFSVERPDGSNFTLKIRSTKLEDSAMYFCASSHLAVQETQYFGPGTRLLVL.

The chain has TRBV11-2 and TRBJ2-5; perhaps TRBD1 as D (6 bases). The V gene's germline CDR1 is SGHAT and CDR2 FQNNGV. The V end lost 0 bases, the J end lost 1 base, and 12 bases lay between the germline ends. The CDR3 is 16 residues long. The CDR3 sequence is CASSLDQGFSQETQYF. The CDR3 DNA follows: TGTGCCAGCAGCTTAGATCAGGGGTTCAGCCAAGAGACCCAGTACTTC.